This T cell receptor beta chain was sequenced during a study of CD8+ T cells in alopecia areata. Study summary: Patients remained on tofacitinib for 6 to 18 months and then went 6 months without it. General study findings and limits: Lesional scalp, notably in alopecia totalis/universalis, had clonality above that of normal scalp.

Comments on this clone: Its antigen is still unknown.

Investigators sorted PBMCs to obtain both CD4+ and CD8+ T cells. Following RNA extraction, reverse transcription yielded cDNA that acted as the sequencing template. The repertoire was sequenced with immunoSEQ multiplex PCR; TCRdb's copy has only in-frame clones and lacks some. The sample comprises about 130,000 clones, 50% to 60% of which are singletons, and less than 5.5% rests with the top ten. V was trimmed by 0 bases and J by 13 bases, leaving 13 bases between them. CDR3 length: 12 residues. The germline CDR1 and CDR2 sequences are SGDLS and YYNGEE. The specimen comprised CD4+ T cells sorted from blood, sampled at week 0. The TCR originated in a human donor with alopecia areata. The J gene is TRBJ1-2, the V gene TRBV9, with D perhaps TRBD1 (5 bases). The chain's CDR3 is CASSVARLGLTF. In nucleotides, the CDR3 is TGTGCCAGCAGCGTAGCCAGGCTGGGGCTCACCTTC.